Only one count was recorded for the clone carrying this TCR beta chain. CDR1 and CDR2 from the germline V gene are SGHNT and YENEEA. The CDR3 runs 18 residues. Unmatched junction bases numbered 14, after V lost 6 bases and J lost 0 bases. This specimen belongs to a study of shared clonotypes between healthy human individuals. TCRdb keeps only in-frame clones here, not all; method: immunoSEQ multiplex PCR. Altogether about 490,000 clones are present, 70% to 80% being singletons, with the ten largest covering about 12%. This receptor was taken from a woman aged 35 to 49 in good health. Some clones in this sample may be carry-over from other donors' samples. Sequencing was done on a sample of PBMCs. The gene calls are TRBV11-3 and TRBJ2-5, with TRBD1 matching 9 bases. The CDR3 protein is CASSPGQGQSLYQETQYF. The CDR3 DNA reads TGTGCCAGCAGTCCAGGACAGGGGCAGTCCCTATACCAAGAGACCCAGTACTTC.